This record concerns one T cell receptor beta chain sequence. V lost 2 bases to trimming and J lost 4 bases, with 9 bases between them. The CDR3 sequence is 12 residues long. The germline V gene has CDR1 DFQATT and CDR2 SNEGSKA (reference sequence). Each CDR3 protein gets one entry after TCRdb re-called the 5' RACE reads with MiXCR. The sample lists under 70,000 distinct CDR3 sequences; around 6.5% were seen once. The data stem from a study of T cells after yellow fever vaccination. This specimen consisted of CD8+ T cells sorted from PBMCs, obtained on the day of the first yellow fever vaccination. The chain has TRBV20-1 and TRBJ2-7; D gene ambiguous. The receptor comes from a man aged 18 to 30 who received the YFV17D yellow fever vaccine. DNA for the CDR3: TGCAGTGCTAGATCCGACGGGTACGAGCAGTACTTC. Encoded protein: CSARSDGYEQYF.